This TCR beta chain was observed in a study of blood T cell repertoires in COVID-19. Overall study context: Sample material is recorded as cDNA or gDNA derived from T cells, B-cell-depleted T cells, or PBMCs.

Authors' analysis steps: Estimation of nucleated cell counts relied on the amplification of reference gene primers. Profiled with immunoSEQ multiplex PCR; TCRdb holds only in-frame clones, not every one. The DNA gave D and trimming, while V, J and clone size come from that table. The sample lists over 200,000 clones; roughly nine tenths were seen once. Trimming left V 0 bases short and J 3 bases short, with 16 bases between. The CDR3 extends over 16 amino acids. The V gene's germline CDR1 is SGDLS and CDR2 YYNGEE. Cohorts were determined from participant-reported clinical history. The sequenced sample consisted of PBMCs or T cells enriched from blood (not recorded which). The TCR comes from a woman between 45 and 65 years old in a cohort exposed to, infected with or recovered from COVID-19 (not recorded which). The chain carries TRBV9 and TRBJ2-7; no definite D call. CDR3 residues: CASSVGPVESGYEQYF. The CDR3 nucleotides are TGTGCCAGCAGCGTAGGACCCGTGGAGTCGGGCTACGAGCAGTACTTC.